What follows is one T cell receptor (beta chain) and its context. What antigen it recognizes has not been identified. Base quality data are lacking; no much larger clone is found one base away. The data were obtained in a study of blood T cell repertoires in COVID-19 (dated by TCRdb to 2018 to 2020). Regarding the complete study: Samples covering the acute and convalescent phases of COVID-19 were provided by collaborators in the United States, Italy and Spain. The prospective study material was composed of cDNA or gDNA derived from T cells, B-cell-depleted T cells, or PBMCs. Subjects who had been exposed to COVID-19, were actively infected with it, or had recovered from it provided the deeply sampled blood TCRbeta repertoires that made up the dataset. The repertoires were made available in a free public database intended to serve as a resource for research on the immune response to SARS-CoV-2. The samples were drawn from the first 160 participants of the ongoing ImmuneRACE study and from 1,254 subjects provided by 6 global collaborators. A de-identified subject ID, COVID-19 status, age in years and sex were almost always included in the sample metadata. Where HLA class I and class II types were available, the types were taken from metadata supplied by the sample provider, not from assay-based typing. The paper's findings and limits, for the study overall: The amount of clinical and demographic metadata varied by source and participant and was provided uncurated.

TCRbeta CDR3 regions were amplified from genomic DNA using the immunoSEQ Assay, a bias-controlled multiplex PCR. The study's processing was this. Nucleated cell counts per sample were estimated from amplification of reference gene primers within the assay. Sequence reads were collapsed and filtered to measure the absolute abundance of every unique TCRbeta CDR3 rearrangement. For each sample, productive Simpson clonality was calculated as the square root of Simpson's diversity index over productive rearrangements. This is the immuneACCESS table as TCRdb keeps it, with only in-frame sequences that have V and J called. A part of the clones is gone; compared with another copy, unresolved V genes explain less than half, and the rest is unexplained. That table furnishes V, J and clone size, whereas the DNA furnished D and trimming. This sample is represented by around 63,000 clones; 80% to 90% of them were singletons. The leading ten clones occupy less than 20% of the sample.

Trimming at the junction amounts to 1 base on V and 5 bases on J, and the germline ends lie 18 bases apart. The cysteine opens and the phenylalanine closes a CDR3 of 16 amino acids. Of the read, only the CDR3 DNA is kept; its 48 bases are in frame from base 1. According to the germline V gene (reference sequence), CDR1 reads GTSNPN and CDR2 reads SVGIG. The collaborating institutions used their own protocols to collect whole blood in K2EDTA tubes. For TCRbeta analysis, collaborators shipped samples in one of three forms: frozen whole blood, isolated PBMCs, or DNA extracted from either of those sample types.

The chain was built from TRBV30 and TRBJ1-5; TRBD1 could be the D gene, as 6 bases match. The clonotype comes from a woman older than 75 with active COVID-19. Source material: peripheral blood. The sequence in DNA is TGTGCCTGGAGTGAAGTGGCAGGGGCCACCGATCAGCCCCAGCATTTT. It codes for CAWSEVAGATDQPQHF.